This entry lists 23 T cell receptor beta chains sequenced from one sample in a study of human T cells and chemical hapten exposure. A single record per CDR3 protein comes from TCRdb applying MiXCR to the RACE reads. Of approximately 260,000 distinct CDR3 sequences in the sample, roughly 7.7% were seen once. Time point reported: pre-sensitization, week 0. Stated treatment: therapeutic diphenylcyclopropenone sensitization with weekly scalp DPC. The material sequenced was whole blood, taken in connection with sensitization to the hapten diphenylcyclopropenone (DPC). The receptors derive from a man between 18 and 29 years old with alopecia areata. Some clones in this sample may be carry-over from other donors' samples.

The V and J genes are TRBV15 and TRBJ2-1; possibly TRBD2 for D (6 bases). The germline V gene encodes CDR1 LNHNV and CDR2 YYDKDF (reference sequence). The CDR3 has 20 residues. Trimming pared 4 bases from V and 0 bases from J, leaving 25 bases between. The CDR3 here is CATSTAAGPTGPSSYNEQFF. CDR3 DNA sequence: TGTGCCACCAGCACCGCCGCGGGACCGACTGGTCCCAGCTCCTACAATGAGCAGTTCTTC.

At least ten counts were recorded for this clonotype. This chain connects TRBV6-2 or TRBV6-3 to TRBJ2-7; TRBD2 agrees at 9 bases. The CDR3 sequence is 17 residues long. The junction had 10 bases not matched to a gene; V was cut back by 0 bases and J by 4 bases. Germline values: CDR1 MNHEY, CDR2 SVGEGT. CDR3 sequence (DNA): TGTGCCAGCAGTTACTCGAGAGGTCTAGCGGGGCTTTACGAGCAGTACGTC. Its translation: CASSYSRGLAGLYEQYV.

A single count supports this clonotype. This may be a read error: a much more frequent sequence differs by one nucleotide. The chain joins TRBV14 to TRBJ1-4; TRBD1 is a possible D gene (6 bases). The CDR3 loop spans 15 amino acids. V was trimmed by 1 base and J by 8 bases, leaving 14 bases between them. Germline V lookup: CDR1 SGHDN, CDR2 FVKESK. CDR3 DNA sequence: TGTGCCAGCAGCCAAGGACAGGCTGACGGGGAAAAACTGTTTTTT. It codes for CASSQGQADGEKLFF.

This clonotype showed up just a few times. Here the CDR3 reads CSATKSGQGYTEAFF. CDR3 DNA: TGCAGTGCTACCAAATCGGGACAGGGTTACACTGAAGCTTTCTTT. V and J are TRBV20-1 and TRBJ1-1, with 9 bases identical to TRBD1. J was trimmed by 3 bases and V by 4 bases; bases with no gene match: 9. Germline V lookup: CDR1 DFQATT, CDR2 SNEGSKA (reference sequence). This CDR3 has 15 amino acids.

This clonotype turned up a few times. The CDR3 is CASSLWTGRGVYGYTF. CDR3 nucleotides: TGTGCCAGCAGCTTATGGACAGGTAGAGGAGTATATGGCTACACCTTC. The chain recombines TRBV7-6 with TRBJ1-2, with 7 bases lining up with TRBD1. The CDR3 is 16 residues long. Germline V gene data show CDR1 as SGHVS and CDR2 as FNYEAQ. V trimming: 2 bases; J trimming: 5 bases; junction bases outside the gene matches: 11.

The chain uses TRBV5-1 and TRBJ1-1; the D gene is possibly TRBD1 (6 bases). V was trimmed by 6 bases and J by 2 bases, leaving 11 bases between them. The CDR3 is made up of 13 amino acids. Germline loops: CDR1 SGHRS, CDR2 YFSETQ. The CDR3: CASTSQGNTEAFF. The CDR3 DNA reads as TGCGCCAGCACATCACAGGGAAACACTGAAGCTTTCTTT.

The chain recombines TRBV7-2 with TRBJ2-1; a weak D match, TRBD2 (5 bases). The germline V gene has CDR1 SGHTA and CDR2 FQGNSA. The CDR3 loop spans 12 amino acids. The V end was cut by 5 bases, the J end by 15 bases, with 17 bases between. The CDR3 nucleotides read TGTGCCAGCAGCCATGGAGGAGGACGCCCGTTCTTC. This codes for CASSHGGGRPFF.

This clonotype was observed at least ten times. The rearrangement joins TRBV24-1 to TRBJ1-2; 12 bases match TRBD1. Losses at the gene ends were 3 bases for V and 3 bases for J; bases not matched to a gene: 16. The CDR3 spans 20 residues. The germline gives CDR1 KGHDR, CDR2 SFDVKD. The CDR3 nucleotides read TGTGCCACCAGTGATCCGGATGTCGCATTGGGACAGGGGGCCCACTATGGCTACACCTTC. It is translated as CATSDPDVALGQGAHYGYTF.

On this clonotype itself: A much larger clone differs by one base, so this may be a read error. This chain joins TRBV12-3 or TRBV12-4 and TRBJ1-1; D gene ambiguous. CDR3 length: 13 residues. CDR3 DNA: TGTGCCAGCAGTTTGATAGAGCTGACTGATGCTTTCTTT. It yields the protein CASSLIELTDAFF.

The chain joins TRBV19 to TRBJ2-4; 9 nucleotides line up with TRBD1. CDR3 size: 15 residues. V lost 3 bases and J lost 4; bases outside the gene matches: 4. Germline-derived CDR1 and CDR2 are LNHDA and SQIVND (reference sequence). The CDR3 region is CASSIRGQGKNIQYF. DNA for the CDR3: TGTGCCAGTAGTATCCGGGGACAGGGAAAAAACATTCAGTACTTC.

This clonotype has a handful of counts. This chain connects TRBV29-1 to TRBJ1-5; D ambiguous. This CDR3 contains 13 residues. The V gene's germline CDR1 is SQVTM and CDR2 ANQGSEA. The V gene lost 3 bases and the J gene lost 2 bases, with 8 bases spanning the gap. The CDR3 DNA follows: TGCAGCGTTGATACCGGGGGCAATCAGCCCCAGCATTTT. Amino acids: CSVDTGGNQPQHF.

This clonotype was observed a handful of times. The gene calls are TRBV4-1 and TRBJ2-3, with TRBD1 identical over 8 bases. J lost 0 bases, V lost 3 bases, and 5 bases had no gene match. From germline, CDR1 is MGHRA and CDR2 YSYEKL. The CDR3 is 16 residues long. As DNA, the CDR3 is TGCGCCAGCAGCCAGGACCGGGACAGGAGCACAGATACGCAGTATTTT. Its protein is CASSQDRDRSTDTQYF.

This clonotype was observed a few times. The rearrangement uses TRBV18 and TRBJ1-5; D is undetermined. The CDR3 is 14 residues long. The V and J ends lost 5 bases and 3 bases respectively, with 11 bases between them. Germline CDR1 and CDR2: KGHSH and LQKENI. The CDR3 loop is CASSLGSDNQPQHF. CDR3 in DNA: TGTGCCAGCTCATTAGGGTCTGACAATCAGCCCCAGCATTTT.

Ten or more counts support this clonotype. The V gene is TRBV7-8, the J gene TRBJ2-3; D unclear. Germline V CDR1 and CDR2: SGHVS, FQNEAQ. The CDR3 has 16 residues. V lost 5 bases, J lost 0 bases, and 15 bases lay in between. The CDR3 DNA reads as TGTGCCAGCAGCGCGAGACTCGCCTATAGCACAGATACGCAGTATTTT. Translated, it gives CASSARLAYSTDTQYF.

The sample holds a few counts of this clonotype. The chain carries TRBV18 and TRBJ1-2; 9 nucleotides match TRBD1. The germline CDR1 and CDR2 sequences are KGHSH and LQKENI. V dropped 3 bases and J dropped 3; count of bases not matched to a gene: 5. The CDR3 is 15 residues long. CDR3 amino acids: CASSPDRGSDYGYTF. CDR3 nucleotides: TGTGCCAGCTCACCCGACAGGGGGTCGGACTATGGCTACACCTTC. Full variable domain (rest looked up from reference TRBV18 and TRBJ1-2): NAGVMQNPRHLVRRRGQEARLRCSPMKGHSHVYWYRQLPEEGLKFMVYLQKENIIDESGMPKERFSAEFPKEGPSILRIQQVVRGDSAAYFCASSPDRGSDYGYTFGSGTRLTVV.

This clonotype was detected a few times. CDR3 residues: CAIWKGPRTDTQYF. Written as DNA, the CDR3 is TGTGCCATCTGGAAGGGGCCACGCACAGATACGCAGTATTTT. The genes are TRBV10-3 and TRBJ2-3; TRBD1 is a possible D gene (5 bases). The CDR3 extends over 14 amino acids. CDR1 and CDR2 from the germline V gene are ENHRY and SYGVKD. Trimming left V 8 bases short and J 1 base short, with 13 bases between.

The rearrangement uses TRBV25-1 and TRBJ2-1, with 11 positions matching TRBD2. This CDR3 has 16 amino acids. With 3 bases clipped from V and 5 bases from J, the junction kept 6 bases outside the gene matches. CDR1 is MGHDK and CDR2 is SYGVNS in the germline V gene. For the CDR3, the DNA is TGTGCCAGCAGTGAGGCGGGACTAGCGGACGACAATGAGCAGTTCTTC. The encoded protein is CASSEAGLADDNEQFF.

This clonotype occurred many times. The chain joins TRBV4-2 to TRBJ1-4; 8 positions match TRBD1. V lost 2 bases to trimming and J lost 6 bases; unmatched junction nucleotides: 14. This CDR3 has 18 residues. Germline V gene lookup returns CDR1 LGHNA and CDR2 YNFKEQ. The CDR3 DNA sequence: TGTGCCAGCAGCCAACCGGGACAGGAAGGGCTAGGCGATGAAAAACTGTTTTTT. Translation: CASSQPGQEGLGDEKLFF.

In its sample, this clonotype was seen many times. The rearrangement joins TRBV7-2 to TRBJ2-5; D not resolved. The CDR3 totals 14 residues. CDR1 and CDR2 from the germline V gene are SGHTA and FQGNSA. With 1 base removed from V and 2 bases from J, the gap between germline ends came to 8 bases. The CDR3 DNA reads as TGTGCCAGCAGCTTAGATCTTGAGCAAGAGACCCAGTACTTC. Translation gives CASSLDLEQETQYF.

This clonotype appeared a few times. V and J are TRBV5-1 and TRBJ2-7; no clear D. V was shortened by 6 bases and J by 5 bases, with 12 bases between the two germline ends. The CDR3 totals 12 residues. Germline assignment: CDR1 SGHRS and CDR2 YFSETQ. DNA of the CDR3: TGCGCCAGCAAGCTCAACCGGGACGAGCAGTACTTC. It encodes CASKLNRDEQYF.

This clonotype was observed a handful of times. The chain recombines TRBV7-9 with TRBJ2-1, with 14 bases lining up with TRBD2. From germline, CDR1 is SEHNR and CDR2 FQNEAQ (reference sequence). The junction had 13 bases not matched to a gene; V was cut back by 5 bases and J by 4 bases. The CDR3 runs to 19 residues. This chain's CDR3 is CASSPRRTSGGPYYNEQFF. CDR3 bases: TGTGCCAGCAGCCCCCGTCGGACTAGCGGGGGGCCCTATTACAATGAGCAGTTCTTC.

The chain links TRBV29-1 to TRBJ2-3, with 8 bases that match TRBD2. There are 14 residues in the CDR3. V was clipped by 4 bases and J by 4 bases; unmatched bases: 7. Germline V CDR1 and CDR2: SQVTM, ANQGSEA. The CDR3 spells CSVVTSGGADTQYF. DNA for the CDR3: TGCAGCGTTGTCACGTCGGGGGGGGCAGATACGCAGTATTTT.

This clonotype was detected once. This chain joins TRBV12-3 or TRBV12-4 and TRBJ2-6; D is ambiguous. V lost 6 bases and J lost 2, with 11 bases in between. The CDR3 has 15 residues. CDR3 region: CASRTSGPGANVLTF. CDR3 nucleotide sequence: TGTGCCAGCAGGACATCCGGGCCTGGGGCCAACGTCCTGACTTTC.